This T cell receptor (beta chain) was found in a study of T cell repertoires in cytomegalovirus infection. Study-level background: From public TCR beta signatures came an indication of both CMV infection and matching HLA type. Study results and limitations: What dominated the ex vivo response were HLA-C-restricted CMV-specific TCR beta clonotypes. Pooled public TCR beta family frequency picked out CMV carriers with the relevant HLA.

MiXCR, applied by TCRdb to the reads, yields one record per CDR3 protein. The sample lists more than 200,000 distinct CDR3 sequences, over 8% seen once, with over 12% in the top ten. V was cut by 1 base and J by 3 bases, with 6 bases left in between. Germline assignment: CDR1 DFQATT and CDR2 SNEGSKA (reference sequence). CDR3 size: 13 residues. In the case of this clonotype: The target antigen is unknown.

The rearrangement uses TRBV20-1 and TRBJ1-4; no reliable D call. The source is a human donor in good health (CMV status not recorded). Some clones in this sample may be carry-over from other donors' samples. Source material: PBMCs. This chain's CDR3 is CSARGLSNEKLFF. For the CDR3, the DNA is TGCAGTGCTAGAGGCTTATCTAATGAAAAACTGTTTTTT.